These 30 T cell receptor beta chains were sequenced from one sample in a study of blood T cell repertoires in COVID-19 (dated by TCRdb to about 2020). The library was prepared using the immunoSEQ multiplex PCR assay. In its TCRdb copy, this immuneACCESS table keeps in-frame sequences only and misses some clones. Where compared with another copy, unresolved V genes explain less than half of these, and the others have no known cause. Recorded for this sample are about 260,000 clones; over 80% of them occurred a single time. The ten largest clones represent roughly 1.6% of the sample. Source material: peripheral blood. The receptors were sampled from a woman aged 40 to 49 who had recovered from COVID-19.

This chain connects TRBV15 to TRBJ1-2; possible D gene TRBD1, 6 bases. This CDR3 spans 15 amino acids. Looked up from germline, CDR1 is LNHNV and CDR2 is YYDKDF (reference sequence). V lost 0 bases to trimming and J lost 3 bases, with 11 bases between them. For the CDR3, the DNA is TGTGCCACCAGCAGAGAAAGCACAGGGTACTATGGCTACACCTTC. Translation: CATSRESTGYYGYTF.

The chain carries TRBV5-1 and TRBJ1-1; D is perhaps TRBD1 (6 bases). Germline V lookup: CDR1 SGHRS, CDR2 YFSETQ. The CDR3 is 14 amino acids. V was clipped by 3 bases and J by 4 bases, with 13 bases between them. CDR3 sequence (DNA): TGCGCCAGCAGCTCAACAGGGAGTCCCACTGAAGCTTTCTTT. Encoded protein: CASSSTGSPTEAFF. Full variable domain (remainder filled in from reference TRBV5-1 and TRBJ1-1): KAGVTQTPRYLIKTRGQQVTLSCSPISGHRSVSWYQQTPGQGLQFLFEYFSETQRNKGNFPGRFSGRQFSNSRSEMNVSTLELGDSALYLCASSSTGSPTEAFFGQGTRLTVV.

V is TRBV7-9 and J is TRBJ2-7; D is perhaps TRBD2 (6 bases). Germline V CDR1 and CDR2: SEHNR, FQNEAQ (reference sequence). V was clipped by 5 bases and J by 1 base, with 15 bases between them. CDR3 size: 15 residues. The CDR3 nucleotides are TGTGCCAGCAGCCCCCGGGGAGGTATATCCTACGAGCAGTACTTC. It yields the protein CASSPRGGISYEQYF.

The rearrangement joins TRBV27 to TRBJ1-6; 11 positions agree with TRBD1. V trimming: 7 bases; J trimming: 7 bases; junction bases outside the gene matches: 6. Germline loops: CDR1 MNHEY, CDR2 SMNVEV (reference sequence). The CDR3 contains 15 residues. The DNA of the CDR3 is TGTGCCAGCACCTTGGGACAGGGGGTCAATTCACCCCTCCACTTT. Residues: CASTLGQGVNSPLHF.

In DNA form, the CDR3 reads TGTGCCAGCTCACGGCTGGCAGGGAACACCGGGGAGCTGTTTTTT. Its protein is CASSRLAGNTGELFF. The J gene is TRBJ2-2, the V gene TRBV18; no firm D call. Trimming left V 4 bases short and J 1 base short, with 10 bases between. Germline-derived CDR1 and CDR2 are KGHSH and LQKENI. The length of the CDR3 is 15 residues.

This chain joins TRBV5-1 and TRBJ1-6, with D possibly TRBD1 on 6 matching bases. The CDR3 has 15 residues. Per germline, CDR1 SGHRS and CDR2 YFSETQ. V was shortened by 2 bases and J by 9 bases, with 15 bases between the two germline ends. As DNA, the CDR3 is TGCGCCAGCAGCTTTGCCCCGGGACAACTTTCACCCCTCCACTTT. This codes for CASSFAPGQLSPLHF.

This rearrangement joins TRBV4-1 to TRBJ2-2; D is unclear. The CDR3 is 16 amino acids. Germline-derived CDR1 and CDR2 are MGHRA and YSYEKL. V was shortened by 0 bases and J by 0 bases, with 8 bases between the two germline ends. The CDR3, as DNA: TGCGCCAGCAGCCAAGATCCGCGGACGAACACCGGGGAGCTGTTTTTT. This translates into CASSQDPRTNTGELFF.

The J gene is TRBJ1-2, the V gene TRBV9; D might be TRBD1 (6 bases). The germline V gene has CDR1 SGDLS and CDR2 YYNGEE. There are 16 residues in the CDR3. Trimming pared 3 bases from V and 6 bases from J, leaving 21 bases between. The CDR3 DNA reads as TGTGCCAGCAGCGCTTCGACACAGGGAAGGGGGAATGGCTACACCTTC. This sequence encodes CASSASTQGRGNGYTF.

The sample holds many counts of this clone. The sample holds other DNA sequences that translate to the same CDR3. The chain employs TRBV7-9 and TRBJ2-1, with 8 positions matching TRBD2. This CDR3 comprises 16 residues. After removal of 2 bases from V and 0 bases from J, the junction contained 3 bases not matched to a gene. Germline-derived CDR1 and CDR2 are SEHNR and FQNEAQ (reference sequence). CDR3 residues: CASSLSLAGSYNEQFF. The DNA of the CDR3 is TGTGCCAGCAGCTTAAGCCTAGCGGGCTCCTACAATGAGCAGTTCTTC.

This chain links TRBV27 with TRBJ1-1; 8 nucleotides align to TRBD1. Germline-derived CDR1 and CDR2 are MNHEY and SMNVEV (reference sequence). This CDR3 contains 15 residues. The ends lost 6 bases at V and 4 bases at J; junction bases unmatched: 10. The CDR3 is CASSPLGQGSTEAFF. DNA of the CDR3: TGTGCCAGCAGCCCCCTAGGACAGGGTTCCACTGAAGCTTTCTTT.

The CDR3 sequence: CALTGTGGHEQYF. The CDR3 coding sequence is TGTGCCTTAACCGGGACAGGCGGCCACGAGCAGTACTTC. The J gene is TRBJ2-7, the V gene TRBV30, with TRBD1 matching over 8 bases. Losses at the gene ends were 7 bases for V and 5 bases for J; bases not matched to a gene: 10. The germline CDR1 and CDR2 sequences are GTSNPN and SVGIG (reference sequence). This CDR3 spans 13 amino acids.

The rearrangement links TRBV12-3 or TRBV12-4 to TRBJ1-1; D gene uncertain. This CDR3 region has 12 residues. Deletions cut 4 bases from V and 0 bases from J, with 3 bases between. CDR3 DNA sequence: TGTGCCAGCAGTTGGCTGAACACTGAAGCTTTCTTT. Residues: CASSWLNTEAFF.

The genes are TRBV3-1 (or the pseudogene TRBV3-2) and TRBJ2-1; possibly TRBD2 for D (7 bases). V was shortened by 4 bases and J by 4 bases, with 17 bases between the two germline ends. Germline CDR1 reads LGHDT; CDR2 reads YNNKEL (reference sequence). This CDR3 is built from 16 residues. CDR3 coding DNA: TGTGCCAGCAGCCCCCAGGGAGGGGGGGTGTACAATGAGCAGTTCTTC. Translation: CASSPQGGGVYNEQFF.

The V and J genes are TRBV18 and TRBJ1-1, with D unresolved. Trimming shortened V by 6 bases and J by 1 base, and 9 bases separated the two germline ends. There are 13 residues in the CDR3. Germline V gene lookup returns CDR1 KGHSH and CDR2 LQKENI. CDR3 region: CASSTTKNTEAFF. CDR3 coding DNA: TGTGCCAGCTCTACGACAAAGAACACTGAAGCTTTCTTT.

This chain connects TRBV11-3 to TRBJ1-1, with a possible D match to TRBD1 (6 bases). The V end lost 3 bases, the J end lost 3 bases, and 11 bases lay between the germline ends. The germline gives CDR1 SGHNT, CDR2 YENEEA. CDR3 size: 14 residues. DNA of the CDR3: TGTGCCAGCAGCTTCAGGGGTTTAGACACTGAAGCTTTCTTT. Translating it yields CASSFRGLDTEAFF.

V is TRBV6-6 and J is TRBJ2-3; D possibly corresponds to TRBD1 (6 bases). Germline CDR1 and CDR2: MNHNY and SVGAGI (reference sequence). The CDR3 spans 16 residues. Trimming took 6 bases from V and 5 from J, leaving 21 bases between them. The CDR3 sequence: CASRLTGSGSVDTQYF. The CDR3 coding sequence is TGTGCCAGCAGGCTAACAGGGTCGGGTTCGGTAGATACGCAGTATTTT.

The V and J genes are TRBV5-5 and TRBJ1-1; 10 bases fit TRBD1. CDR1 and CDR2 from the germline V gene are SGHKS and YYEKEE (reference sequence). Unmatched junction bases numbered 8, after V lost 4 bases and J lost 5 bases. The CDR3 has 15 amino acids. The CDR3 DNA sequence: TGTGCCAGCAGCCACCCCGGACAGGGGGAAACTGAAGCTTTCTTT. Translating gives CASSHPGQGETEAFF.

J is TRBJ2-1 and V is TRBV15; TRBD2 matches at 11 bases. Unmatched junction bases numbered 8, after V lost 4 bases and J lost 6 bases. Germline V lookup: CDR1 LNHNV, CDR2 YYDKDF (reference sequence). This CDR3 region has 16 residues. This chain's CDR3 is CATSKKISGGANEQFF. The CDR3 DNA sequence: TGTGCCACCAGCAAAAAAATTAGCGGGGGGGCCAATGAGCAGTTCTTC.

As DNA, the CDR3 is TGTGCCAGCAGCCCAGGACAGGGGACGAACACCGGGGAGCTGTTTTTT. Translating gives CASSPGQGTNTGELFF. This chain connects TRBV7-3 to TRBJ2-2; 9 nucleotides align to TRBD1. The length of the CDR3 is 16 residues. The V segment lost 5 bases and the J segment 0 bases; nucleotides outside the gene matches: 4. Germline CDR1 SGHTA, CDR2 FQGTGA.

The rearrangement links TRBV6-5 to TRBJ1-2; 7 positions agree with TRBD1. This CDR3 is 15 amino acids long. V gave up 1 base and J gave up 6 bases; unmatched junction bases: 8. Germline V gene data show CDR1 as MNHEY and CDR2 as SVGAGI. CDR3 sequence reads: CASSYFGTQGNGYTF. Here the CDR3 DNA reads TGTGCCAGCAGTTACTTTGGGACACAGGGGAATGGCTACACCTTC.

This clone was seen once. The rearrangement uses TRBV13 and TRBJ2-7; TRBD1 might be the D (5 bases). The CDR3 is 13 amino acids. V was shortened by 2 bases and J by 4 bases, with 9 bases between the two germline ends. Germline CDR1 PRHDT, CDR2 FYEKMQ (reference sequence). In DNA form, the CDR3 reads TGTGCCAGCAGCTTAAGGGGTAGGTACGAGCAGTACTTC. Encoded protein: CASSLRGRYEQYF.

This sequence joins TRBV7-2 and TRBJ2-5; perhaps TRBD2 as D (6 bases). This CDR3 contains 15 residues. The V gene's germline CDR1 is SGHTA and CDR2 FQGNSA. Trimming took off 1 base at V and 5 bases at J, with 14 bases between the two ends. CDR3 residues: CASSLGGVEVETQYF. The CDR3 bases are TGTGCCAGCAGCTTAGGGGGGGTAGAGGTGGAGACCCAGTACTTC. Based on the CDR3 plus reference TRBV7-2 and TRBJ2-5, the full variable domain is GAGVSQSPSNKVTEKGKDVELRCDPISGHTALYWYRQSLGQGLEFLIYFQGNSAPDKSGLPSDRFSAERTGGSVSTLTIQRTQQEDSAVYLCASSLGGVEVETQYFGPGTRLLVL.

The J gene is TRBJ2-6, the V gene TRBV7-8, with 7 nucleotides matching TRBD1. Germline-derived CDR1 and CDR2 are SGHVS and FQNEAQ. V shed 3 bases, J shed 2 bases, and the junction held 7 bases outside the gene matches. The CDR3 extends over 17 amino acids. In nucleotides, the CDR3 is TGTGCCAGCAGCTTTGACAGGGCCCCCCCTGGGGCCAACGTCCTGACTTTC. Protein product: CASSFDRAPPGANVLTF.

The chain employs TRBV6-5 and TRBJ2-5; perhaps TRBD1 as D (5 bases). Germline assignment: CDR1 MNHEY and CDR2 SVGAGI. Trimming took off 4 bases at V and 0 bases at J, with 12 bases between the two ends. The CDR3 has 15 amino acids. In nucleotides, the CDR3 is TGTGCCAGCAGTTCCTACGCAGGGAACCAAGAGACCCAGTACTTC. Protein product: CASSSYAGNQETQYF.

The chain carries TRBV7-3 and TRBJ2-3, with TRBD1 as a possible D gene (5 bases). This CDR3 has 15 amino acids. Germline V gene sequence: CDR1 SGHTA, CDR2 FQGTGA. The V end was cut by 2 bases, the J end by 2 bases, with 11 bases between. In DNA form, the CDR3 reads TGTGCCAGCAGCTTAGCCAGGGTTGACACAGATACGCAGTATTTT. It specifies CASSLARVDTDTQYF.

V and J are TRBV27 and TRBJ2-1, with a weak D call TRBD2 (6 bases). The CDR3 consists of 16 residues. The V end lost 3 bases, the J end lost 1 base, and 13 bases lay between the germline ends. CDR1 is MNHEY, CDR2 SMNVEV, per germline (reference sequence). In DNA, the CDR3 is TGTGCCAGCAGTTTCTCCCTAGCGCAATCCTACAATGAGCAGTTCTTC. This codes for CASSFSLAQSYNEQFF.

The chain joins TRBV19 to TRBJ1-5, with 9 nucleotides matching TRBD1. CDR1 is LNHDA and CDR2 is SQIVND in the germline V gene (reference sequence). The trim removed 9 bases at V and 1 base at J, leaving 4 bases unmatched. The CDR3 runs to 14 residues. The CDR3 region has the DNA TGTGCCAGCCTACAGGGGGCCAGCAATCAGCCCCAGCATTTT. This sequence encodes CASLQGASNQPQHF.

The J gene is TRBJ1-1, the V gene TRBV5-1, with D perhaps TRBD1 (5 bases). The CDR3 contains 15 residues. Germline assignment: CDR1 SGHRS and CDR2 YFSETQ. The V gene lost 0 bases and the J gene lost 1 base, with 10 bases spanning the gap. The CDR3 nucleotides are TGCGCCAGCAGCTTGGGAGACAGACAGAACACTGAAGCTTTCTTT. Translating it yields CASSLGDRQNTEAFF.

Only a few counts were recorded for this clone. This CDR3 is CASRRTGGSVPEAFF. The CDR3 DNA reads TGTGCCAGCAGGCGGACAGGGGGATCGGTCCCTGAAGCTTTCTTT. The chain recombines TRBV2 with TRBJ1-1; 10 nucleotides line up with TRBD1. J was trimmed by 6 bases and V by 6 bases; bases with no gene match: 10. The germline V gene encodes CDR1 SNHLY and CDR2 FYNNEI. This CDR3 comprises 15 residues.

V is TRBV5-6 and J is TRBJ2-2; D is perhaps TRBD1 (6 bases). The CDR3 has 14 amino acids. The V end was cut by 4 bases, the J end by 8 bases, with 15 bases between. Germline assignment: CDR1 SGHDT and CDR2 YYEEEE. Here the CDR3 DNA reads TGTGCCAGCAGCCGATGGGGGCCCGGTGGGGAGCTGTTTTTT. This translates into CASSRWGPGGELFF.